This record covers a single T cell receptor beta chain. In its sample, this clonotype was seen many times. Its recognized antigen is unknown. No much larger clonotype is one base removed from it; base qualities were not supplied. The run used an Illumina HiSeq 2500. Quantitative 5'-RACE with molecular barcodes was the method used to prepare the TCR beta libraries. Processing in the source paper ran as follows. A new computational method based on a probabilistic model of VDJ rearrangement was used to identify disease-linked TCR variants. The public sequencing data were trimmed at Q25 with fastp and processed into clonotypes with MiXCR by TCRdb, which kept only in-frame beta chains. Each CDR3 protein gets just one entry, which takes the most common genes and DNA from the rows behind it. Here the V and J calls rest on TCRdb's processing, not on the authors' analysis. The sample includes 100,000 or so distinct CDR3 sequences, with 9% observed a single time. Approximately 30% of the sample rests with the top ten.

These data belong to a study of CD8 T cells in ankylosing spondylitis (dated by TCRdb to about 2017). For context, the study as a whole: The study profiled T cell receptor beta repertoires in healthy donors and ankylosing spondylitis patients to find disease-linked TCR variants. Peripheral blood samples were taken, and synovial fluid was additionally collected from ankylosing spondylitis patients. In total, the full study cohort was made up of about 110 healthy donors and some 26 ankylosing spondylitis patients.

Results and caveats for the whole study, not just this receptor: Some motif variants were previously reported in synovial fluid and blood of reactive arthritis patients, suggesting common disease-initiation mechanisms. A TCR beta motif made up of several highly homologous amino acid variants appeared to be characteristic of blood from ankylosing spondylitis patients. According to the report, matched synovial fluid samples from ankylosing spondylitis patients were significantly enriched for the disease-linked clones. A CD8+ phenotype was shown by the disease-linked clones, which were found at relatively low frequencies in peripheral blood.

Relative to germline, V is 2 bases shorter and J is 3 bases shorter, with 10 bases between their ends. Including the terminal cysteine and phenylalanine, the CDR3 comprises 14 residues. The sequence is cut down to CDR3 DNA, 42 bases in frame from base 1. The sequenced sample consisted of blood, either unsorted or a sorted T cell fraction (not recorded which). This TCR derives from a male donor with ankylosing spondylitis. The chain is assembled from TRBV12-3 or TRBV12-4 and TRBJ1-1; matching of 6 bases hints at TRBD1 as the D gene. This receptor has the CDR3 CASSLRGAYTEAFF. At the DNA level, the sequence is TGTGCCAGCAGTTTACGGGGGGCTTACACTGAAGCTTTCTTT.